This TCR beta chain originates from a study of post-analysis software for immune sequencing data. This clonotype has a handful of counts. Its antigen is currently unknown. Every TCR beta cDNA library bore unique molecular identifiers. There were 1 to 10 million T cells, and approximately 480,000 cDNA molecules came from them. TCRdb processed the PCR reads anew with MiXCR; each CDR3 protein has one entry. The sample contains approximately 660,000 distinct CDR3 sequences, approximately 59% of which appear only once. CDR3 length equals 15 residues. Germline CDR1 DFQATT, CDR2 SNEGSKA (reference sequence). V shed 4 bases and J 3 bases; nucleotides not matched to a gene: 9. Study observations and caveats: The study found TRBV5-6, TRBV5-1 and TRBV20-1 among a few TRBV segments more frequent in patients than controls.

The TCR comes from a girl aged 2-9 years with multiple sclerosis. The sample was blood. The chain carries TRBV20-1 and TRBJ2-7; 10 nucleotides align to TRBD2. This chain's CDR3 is CSAIAGGSSHYEQYF. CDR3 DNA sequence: TGCAGTGCTATAGCGGGAGGCTCCTCCCACTACGAGCAGTACTTC.